This entry lists 12 T cell receptor beta chains sequenced from one sample in a study of CD8 T cells in Susac syndrome. When the RNA was reverse transcribed, random hexamers were used with an input of 0.5 to 1 ug. TCRdb reanalysed the immunoSEQ multiplex PCR reads using MiXCR and keeps one entry per CDR3 protein. The sample lists 330,000 or so distinct CDR3 sequences, around 85% occurring once. The sequenced sample consisted of CD8+ T cells from PBMCs. These TCRs come from a human donor with multiple sclerosis.

CDR3 in DNA: TGTGCCAGCAGTGGGTCTAACCCTTTACCAGGGGAACACACCGGGGAGCTGTTTTTT. This encodes CASSGSNPLPGEHTGELFF. The chain uses TRBV27 and TRBJ2-2, with D maybe TRBD1 (6 bases). CDR1 MNHEY and CDR2 SMNVEV come from the germline V gene (reference sequence). The CDR3 has 19 amino acids. Trimming took 5 bases from V and 3 from J, leaving 25 bases between them.

The chain links TRBV27 to TRBJ2-1; 12 nucleotides match TRBD2. The V and J ends lost 3 bases and 8 bases, in that order; junction bases with no gene match: 5. The CDR3 covers 15 residues. Looked up from germline, CDR1 is MNHEY and CDR2 is SMNVEV (reference sequence). The CDR3 DNA is TGTGCCAGCAGTTTCGGACTAGCGGGAAGGCATGAGCAGTTCTTC. Residues: CASSFGLAGRHEQFF.

The CDR3 nucleotides read TGTGCCAGCAGTTTATTTTCCGGGGAGGGATACACCGGGGAGCTGTTTTTT. It yields the protein CASSLFSGEGYTGELFF. The V gene is TRBV27, the J gene TRBJ2-2; 7 positions match TRBD2. Per germline, CDR1 MNHEY and CDR2 SMNVEV (reference sequence). J was trimmed by 3 bases and V by 1 base; bases with no gene match: 8. The CDR3 is made up of 17 amino acids.

The rearrangement uses TRBV28 and TRBJ2-1; 7 bases are shared with TRBD1. Trimming took 4 bases from V and 5 from J; bases not matched to a gene: 11. The CDR3 contains 16 residues. Germline assignment: CDR1 MDHEN and CDR2 SYDVKM. The CDR3 protein is CASSSLDRVTHNEQFF. DNA of the CDR3: TGTGCCAGCAGTTCCTTAGACAGGGTAACCCACAATGAGCAGTTCTTC.

The chain carries TRBV5-6 and TRBJ1-1, with 7 positions matching TRBD1. Germline CDR1 is SGHDT and CDR2 is YYEEEE. This CDR3 is 15 amino acids long. V was pared by 4 bases and J by 1 base, with 7 bases of the junction left unmatched. The CDR3 loop reads CASSLRQGTNTEAFF. The CDR3 region has the DNA TGTGCCAGCAGCCTAAGACAGGGAACGAACACTGAAGCTTTCTTT.

This chain joins TRBV28 and TRBJ2-7; D is uncertain. Trimming removed 2 bases from V and 4 bases from J, with 18 bases in between. The length of the CDR3 is 16 residues. Germline CDR1 is MDHEN and CDR2 is SYDVKM. For the CDR3, the DNA is TGTGCCAGCAGTTTAGTTGTGGTAGGCAGTACGTACGAGCAGTACTTC. Amino acid sequence: CASSLVVVGSTYEQYF.

This chain uses TRBV7-6 with TRBJ1-2, with D unclear. This CDR3 is built from 16 residues. V shed 1 base and J shed 5 bases, with 17 bases lying between them. Germline CDR1 and CDR2: SGHVS and FNYEAQ. This CDR3 reads CASSLGGPVPGYGYTF. Written as DNA, the CDR3 is TGTGCCAGCAGCTTAGGCGGGCCAGTCCCCGGGTATGGCTACACCTTC.

The rearrangement links TRBV30 to TRBJ2-7; TRBD2 aligns across 9 bases. Unmatched junction bases numbered 2, after V lost 2 bases and J lost 3 bases. This CDR3 has 13 amino acids. Germline V gene lookup returns CDR1 GTSNPN and CDR2 SVGIG (reference sequence). The CDR3 nucleotides read TGTGCCTGGAGTTTAGCGGGAGTCTACGAGCAGTACTTC. Protein: CAWSLAGVYEQYF. Based on the CDR3 plus reference TRBV30 and TRBJ2-7, the full variable domain is SQTIHQWPATLVQPVGSPLSLECTVEGTSNPNLYWYRQAAGRGLQLLFYSVGIGQISSEVPQNLSASRPQDRQFILSSKKLLLSDSGFYLCAWSLAGVYEQYFGPGTRLTVT.

The chain recombines TRBV20-1 with TRBJ2-3; D call uncertain. V lost 6 bases to trimming and J lost 5 bases, with 24 bases between them. Germline V gene data show CDR1 as DFQATT and CDR2 as SNEGSKA (reference sequence). There are 16 residues in the CDR3. CDR3 in DNA: TGCAGTGCCGAAAACACGGGCCTTCCGCTCGGAGATACGCAGTATTTT. This gives the protein CSAENTGLPLGDTQYF.

V and J are TRBV4-3 and TRBJ2-1, with a tentative D call TRBD1 (5 bases). The CDR3 contains 17 residues. Between the trimmed V and J ends, which lost 5 bases and 2 bases, there was a span of 19 bases. Germline V gene data show CDR1 as LGHNA and CDR2 as YSLEER. The CDR3 DNA sequence: TGCGCCAGCAGCTACAAGATATCACAGGAGACCTACAATGAGCAGTTCTTC. It encodes CASSYKISQETYNEQFF.

V gene TRBV7-9 combines with J gene TRBJ2-1; TRBD2 might be the D (5 bases). Germline assignment: CDR1 SEHNR and CDR2 FQNEAQ (reference sequence). Deletions cut 5 bases from V and 6 bases from J, with 11 bases between. This CDR3 is built from 13 residues. The CDR3 DNA sequence: TGTGCCAGCAGCCCCCCCGAGGGCAATGAGCAGTTCTTC. The encoded protein is CASSPPEGNEQFF.

The V and J genes are TRBV2 and TRBJ2-3; perhaps TRBD2 as D (5 bases). From germline, CDR1 is SNHLY and CDR2 FYNNEI. V was shortened by 7 bases and J by 1 base, with 12 bases between the two germline ends. The CDR3 covers 14 residues. CDR3 nucleotide sequence: TGTGCCAGCAACCCGGAGGTTCGCACAGATACGCAGTATTTT. Protein sequence: CASNPEVRTDTQYF.